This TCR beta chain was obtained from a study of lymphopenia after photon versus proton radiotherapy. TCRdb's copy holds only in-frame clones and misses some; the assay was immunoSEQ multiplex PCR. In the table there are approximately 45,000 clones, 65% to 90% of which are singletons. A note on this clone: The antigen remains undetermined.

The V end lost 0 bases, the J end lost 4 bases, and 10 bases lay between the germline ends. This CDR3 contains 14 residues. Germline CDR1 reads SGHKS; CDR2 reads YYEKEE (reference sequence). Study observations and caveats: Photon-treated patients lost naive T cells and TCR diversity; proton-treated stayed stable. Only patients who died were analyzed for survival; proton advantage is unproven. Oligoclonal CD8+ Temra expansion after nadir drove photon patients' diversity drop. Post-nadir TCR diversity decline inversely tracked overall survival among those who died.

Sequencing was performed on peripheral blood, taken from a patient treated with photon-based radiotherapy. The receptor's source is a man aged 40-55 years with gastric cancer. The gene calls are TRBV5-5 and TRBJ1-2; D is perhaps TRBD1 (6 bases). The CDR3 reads CASSLEDSTYGYTF. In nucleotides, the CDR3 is TGTGCCAGCAGCTTGGAGGACAGCACCTATGGCTACACCTTC.